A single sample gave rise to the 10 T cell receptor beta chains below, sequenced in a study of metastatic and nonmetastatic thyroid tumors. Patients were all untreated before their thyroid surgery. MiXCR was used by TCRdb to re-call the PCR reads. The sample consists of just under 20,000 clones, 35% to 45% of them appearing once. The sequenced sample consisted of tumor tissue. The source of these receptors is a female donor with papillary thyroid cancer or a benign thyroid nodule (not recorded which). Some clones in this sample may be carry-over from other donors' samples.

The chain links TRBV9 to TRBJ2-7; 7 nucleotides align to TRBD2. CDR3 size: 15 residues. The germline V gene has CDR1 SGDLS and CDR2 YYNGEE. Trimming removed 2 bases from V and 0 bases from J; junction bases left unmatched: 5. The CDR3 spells CASSVSGDASYEQYF. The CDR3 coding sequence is TGTGCCAGCAGCGTCAGCGGGGACGCCTCCTACGAGCAGTACTTC.

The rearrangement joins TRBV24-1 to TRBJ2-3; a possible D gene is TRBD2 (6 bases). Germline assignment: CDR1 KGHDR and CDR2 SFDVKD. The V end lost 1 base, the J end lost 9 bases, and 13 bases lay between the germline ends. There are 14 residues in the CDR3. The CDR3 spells CATSDFRDLHTQYF. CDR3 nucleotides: TGTGCCACCAGTGATTTCCGGGACTTGCACACGCAGTATTTT.

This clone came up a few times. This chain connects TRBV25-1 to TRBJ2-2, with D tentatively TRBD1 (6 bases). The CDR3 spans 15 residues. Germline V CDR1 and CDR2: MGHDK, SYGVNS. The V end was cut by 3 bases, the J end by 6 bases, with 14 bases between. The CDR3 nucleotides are TGTGCCAGCAGTGACATTCAGGGGCGGGCCGGGGAGCTGTTTTTT. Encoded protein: CASSDIQGRAGELFF. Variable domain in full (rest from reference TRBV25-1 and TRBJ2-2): EADIYQTPRYLVIGTGKKITLECSQTMGHDKMYWYQQDPGMELHLIHYSYGVNSTEKGDLSSESTVSRIRTEHFPLTLESARPSHTSQYLCASSDIQGRAGELFFGEGSRLTVL.

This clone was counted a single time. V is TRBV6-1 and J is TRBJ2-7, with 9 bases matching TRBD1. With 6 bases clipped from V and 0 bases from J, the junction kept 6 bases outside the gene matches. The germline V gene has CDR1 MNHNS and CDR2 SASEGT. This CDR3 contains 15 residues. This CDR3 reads CASRRGQGSSYEQYF. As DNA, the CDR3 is TGTGCCAGCAGGCGGGGACAGGGAAGCTCCTACGAGCAGTACTTC.

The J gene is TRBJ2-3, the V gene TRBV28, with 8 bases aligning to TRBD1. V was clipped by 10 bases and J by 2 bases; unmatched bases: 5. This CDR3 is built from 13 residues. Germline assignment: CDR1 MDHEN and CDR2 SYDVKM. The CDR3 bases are TGTGCCACCTGGGACAGGATCACAGATACGCAGTATTTT. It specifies CATWDRITDTQYF. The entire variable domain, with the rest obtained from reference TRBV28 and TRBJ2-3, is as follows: DVKVTQSSRYLVKRTGEKVFLECVQDMDHENMFWYRQDPGLGLRLIYFSYDVKMKEKGDIPEGYSVSREKKERFSLILESASTNQTSMYLCATWDRITDTQYFGPGTRLTVL.

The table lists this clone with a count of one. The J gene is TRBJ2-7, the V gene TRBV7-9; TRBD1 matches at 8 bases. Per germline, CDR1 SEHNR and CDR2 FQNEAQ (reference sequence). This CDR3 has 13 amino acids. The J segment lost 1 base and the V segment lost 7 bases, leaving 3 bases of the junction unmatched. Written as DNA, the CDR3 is TGTGCCAGCACCCGGACAGGGTCCTACGAGCAGTACTTC. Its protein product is CASTRTGSYEQYF.

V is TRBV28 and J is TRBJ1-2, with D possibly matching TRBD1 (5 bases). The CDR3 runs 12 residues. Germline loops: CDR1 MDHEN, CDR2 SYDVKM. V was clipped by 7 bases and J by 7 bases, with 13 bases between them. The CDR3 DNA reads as TGTGCCAGCACCTATGGGGGGAGTGGCTACACCTTC. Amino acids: CASTYGGSGYTF.

The CDR3 here is CASSLARINQPQHF. CDR3 in DNA: TGTGCCAGCAGTTTAGCGCGCATCAATCAGCCCCAGCATTTT. V is TRBV12-3 or TRBV12-4 and J is TRBJ1-5; no firm D call. The CDR3 sequence is 14 residues long. Trimming stripped 0 bases from V and 3 bases from J, with 6 bases between.

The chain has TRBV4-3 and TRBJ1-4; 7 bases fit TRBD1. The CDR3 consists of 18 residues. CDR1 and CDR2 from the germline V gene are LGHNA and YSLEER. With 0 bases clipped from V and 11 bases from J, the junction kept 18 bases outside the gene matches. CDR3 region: CASSQEGPQGGGPKKLFF. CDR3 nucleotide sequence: TGCGCCAGCAGCCAAGAGGGCCCCCAAGGAGGGGGCCCTAAGAAACTGTTTTTT.

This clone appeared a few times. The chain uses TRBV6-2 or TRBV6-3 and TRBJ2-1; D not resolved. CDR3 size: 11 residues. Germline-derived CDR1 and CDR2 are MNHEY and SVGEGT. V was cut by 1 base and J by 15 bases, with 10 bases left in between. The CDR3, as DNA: TGTGCCAGCAGTTACTTGCTAGATGTGTTCTTC. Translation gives CASSYLLDVFF.